Below are 9 T cell receptor beta chains sequenced from a single sample in a study of human T cells and chemical hapten exposure. Researchers extracted total RNA from unfractionated whole blood. Using its own MiXCR run on the 5' RACE reads, TCRdb lists one record per CDR3 protein. The data contain approximately 140,000 distinct CDR3 sequences, 4.1% of them seen just once; the ten biggest clones take up 1.3% to 1.5%. These receptors all stem from a female donor in good health.

This clonotype was detected many times. V and J are TRBV7-9 and TRBJ2-6; D may be TRBD1 (6 bases). Trimming left V 9 bases short and J 0 bases short, with 9 bases between. There are 14 residues in the CDR3. CDR1 SEHNR and CDR2 FQNEAQ come from the germline V gene (reference sequence). The CDR3 loop is CARDSGSGANVLTF. DNA of the CDR3: TGTGCCAGGGACAGTGGCTCTGGGGCCAACGTCCTGACTTTC.

The CDR3 is CSARDLGGQDVTQYF. CDR3 sequence (DNA): TGCAGTGCTAGAGATCTGGGGGGCCAGGACGTGACCCAGTACTTC. The genes are TRBV20-1 and TRBJ2-5, with D perhaps matching TRBD1 or TRBD2 (6 bases each). Germline assignment: CDR1 DFQATT and CDR2 SNEGSKA (reference sequence). The CDR3 totals 15 residues. V was cut by 0 bases and J by 7 bases, with 18 bases left in between.

This clonotype was counted ten times or more. The V gene is TRBV5-5, the J gene TRBJ1-6; D unclear. Per germline, CDR1 SGHKS and CDR2 YYEKEE (reference sequence). Trimming cost V 1 base and J 8 bases, with 4 bases left between them. The CDR3 length is 12 residues. The CDR3 is CASSLTYSPLHF. In DNA form, the CDR3 reads TGTGCCAGCAGCTTGACGTATTCACCCCTCCACTTT. Together with reference TRBV5-5 and TRBJ1-6, the CDR3 gives the full variable domain: DAGVTQSPTHLIKTRGQQVTLRCSPISGHKSVSWYQQVLGQGPQFIFQYYEKEERGRGNFPDRFSARQFPNYSSELNVNALLLGDSALYLCASSLTYSPLHFGNGTRLTVT.

This clonotype was recorded at least ten times. The chain couples TRBV28 to TRBJ1-6; the D is unclear. CDR1 is MDHEN, CDR2 SYDVKM, per germline. The CDR3 runs to 14 residues. The V end lost 8 bases, the J end lost 7 bases, and 15 bases lay between the germline ends. The CDR3 protein is CASGIPGGNSPLHF. The CDR3 DNA reads TGTGCCAGCGGAATACCGGGCGGGAATTCACCCCTCCACTTT. The entire variable domain, with the rest obtained from reference TRBV28 and TRBJ1-6, is as follows: DVKVTQSSRYLVKRTGEKVFLECVQDMDHENMFWYRQDPGLGLRLIYFSYDVKMKEKGDIPEGYSVSREKKERFSLILESASTNQTSMYLCASGIPGGNSPLHFGNGTRLTVT.

This clonotype has a count of ten or more. The gene calls are TRBV28 and TRBJ2-5; D is unresolved. The CDR3 sequence is 14 residues long. Per the germline V gene, CDR1 is MDHEN and CDR2 is SYDVKM. V shed 5 bases and J shed 3 bases, with 13 bases lying between them. Written as DNA, the CDR3 is TGTGCCAGCAGTCAACTGGCTGGGGAAGAGACCCAGTACTTC. The encoded protein is CASSQLAGEETQYF.

This clonotype has ten or more counts. The chain joins TRBV20-1 to TRBJ2-1; tentative D call: TRBD2 (7 bases). Germline V gene sequence: CDR1 DFQATT, CDR2 SNEGSKA (reference sequence). V was pared by 0 bases and J by 7 bases, with 16 bases between. The CDR3 runs 15 residues. The CDR3 DNA is TGCAGTGCTAGAGATCTAGGGGGGGGCATGAATGAGCAGTTCTTC. Its translation is CSARDLGGGMNEQFF.

In its sample, this clonotype was seen many times. The V call is TRBV29-1, the J call TRBJ2-3; 16 positions agree with TRBD2. After removal of 6 bases from V and 5 bases from J, the junction contained 5 bases not matched to a gene. CDR1 SQVTM and CDR2 ANQGSEA come from the germline V gene. CDR3 length: 15 residues. This chain's CDR3 is CSVGTSGGGVDTQYF. Here the CDR3 DNA reads TGCAGCGTGGGGACTAGCGGGGGGGGGGTAGATACGCAGTATTTT.

This clonotype was counted ten times or more. The rearrangement links TRBV3-1 to TRBJ2-1; D perhaps matches TRBD1 (6 bases). V was clipped by 0 bases and J by 7 bases, with 13 bases between them. This CDR3 contains 15 residues. Germline-derived CDR1 and CDR2 are LGHDT and YNNKEL (reference sequence). CDR3 amino acids: CASSQEHRAWNEQFF. CDR3 DNA: TGTGCCAGCAGCCAAGAGCACAGGGCTTGGAATGAGCAGTTCTTC.

In this sample, this clonotype turned up many times. This chain joins TRBV7-9 and TRBJ2-3; TRBD2 agrees at 8 bases. This CDR3 region has 16 residues. The germline V gene has CDR1 SEHNR and CDR2 FQNEAQ (reference sequence). V lost 0 bases, J lost 5 bases, and 7 bases stayed unmatched. The CDR3 region has the DNA TGTGCCAGCAGCTTAGCGGAAGGCGGGGGGAAAGATACGCAGTATTTT. Amino acids: CASSLAEGGGKDTQYF.